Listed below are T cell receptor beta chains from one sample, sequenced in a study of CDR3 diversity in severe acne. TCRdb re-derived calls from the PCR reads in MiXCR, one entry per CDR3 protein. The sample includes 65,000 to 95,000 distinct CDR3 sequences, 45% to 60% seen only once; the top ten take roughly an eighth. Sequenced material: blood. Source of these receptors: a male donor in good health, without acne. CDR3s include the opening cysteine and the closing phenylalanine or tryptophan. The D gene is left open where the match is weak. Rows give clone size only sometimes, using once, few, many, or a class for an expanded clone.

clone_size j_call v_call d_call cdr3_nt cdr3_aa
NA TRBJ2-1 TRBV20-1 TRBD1 TGCAGTGCATACCGGGACAGGGCCCGTTACAATGAGCAGTTCTTC CSAYRDRARYNEQFF
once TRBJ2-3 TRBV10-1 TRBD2 TGTGCCAGCAGTTACTCGACTAGCGGGTACAGCACAGATACGCAGTATTTT CASSYSTSGYSTDTQYF
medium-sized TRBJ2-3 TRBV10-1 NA TGCGCCAGCAGCCGCAGGGAGGATACGCAGTATTTT CASSRREDTQYF
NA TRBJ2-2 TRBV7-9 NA TGTGCCAGCAGCTTAGTTGTTTCCTACACCGGGGAGCTGTTTTTT CASSLVVSYTGELFF
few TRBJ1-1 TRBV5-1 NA TGCGCCAGCAGCTTGACCACTGAAGCTTTCTTT CASSLTTEAFF
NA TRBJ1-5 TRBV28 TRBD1 TGTGCCAGCAGTTTAGGGACAGGGGACATCAAGCCCCAGCATTTT CASSLGTGDIKPQHF
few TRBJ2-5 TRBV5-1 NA TGCGCCAGCAGCTTGGACACTGGCGAGACCCAGTACTTC CASSLDTGETQYF
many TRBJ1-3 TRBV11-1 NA TGTGCCAGCAGCTTAACAAGGACCTCTGGAAACACCATATATTTT CASSLTRTSGNTIYF
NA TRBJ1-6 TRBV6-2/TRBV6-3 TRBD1 TGTGCCAGCAGGGCTCGACAGGGGGCTGATTCACCCCTCCACTTT CASRARQGADSPLHF
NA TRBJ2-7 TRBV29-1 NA TGCAGCCCCCGGGGGGGACAGGGCCCCTACGAGCAGTACTTC CSPRGGQGPYEQYF
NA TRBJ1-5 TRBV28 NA TGTGCCAGCAGTTTACGTTACTACAATGAGCCCCAGCATTTT CASSLRYYNEPQHF
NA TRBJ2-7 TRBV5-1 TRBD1 TGCGCCAGCGGCCCTGGGACAGGGGGCGCCTACGAGCAGTACTTC CASGPGTGGAYEQYF
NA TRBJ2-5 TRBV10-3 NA TGTGCCATCAGTGCCGCCAGCCCAGAGGCCCAGTACTTC CAISAASPEAQYF
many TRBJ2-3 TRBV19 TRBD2 TGTGCCAGTAGTATGGGACTAGCGGGAGTGGGGGATACGCAGTATTTT CASSMGLAGVGDTQYF
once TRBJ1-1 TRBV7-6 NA TGTGCCAGCAGCAGGGGGACTGAAGCTTTCTTT CASSRGTEAFF
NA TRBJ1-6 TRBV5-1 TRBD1 TGCGCCAGCACCGTGGACAGGGGGGGTTCACCCCTCCACTTT CASTVDRGGSPLHF
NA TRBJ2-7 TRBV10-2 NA TGCGCCAGCAGTGATTTACCGGGACTGAGACCCTACGAGCAGTACTTC CASSDLPGLRPYEQYF
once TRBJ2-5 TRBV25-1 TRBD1 TGTGCCAGCAGAGGCCGGGACAGGGGACGAGAGACCCAGTACTTC CASRGRDRGRETQYF
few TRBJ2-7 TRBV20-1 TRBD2 TGCAGTGCTAGAGATCCGGCGGGGGGGGTCTACGAGCAGTACTTC CSARDPAGGVYEQYF
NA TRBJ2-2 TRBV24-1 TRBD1 TGTGCCACCAGTGACTACCGGACAGGGGAGATCGGGGAGCTGTTTTTT CATSDYRTGEIGELFF
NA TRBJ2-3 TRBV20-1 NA TGCAGTGCCCCCAGGGGAGGAGCGGATACGCAGTATTTT CSAPRGGADTQYF
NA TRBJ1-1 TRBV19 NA TGTGTCAGTAGAGTTTCAGGGTGGGGATCGAACACTGAAGCTTTCTTT CVSRVSGWGSNTEAFF
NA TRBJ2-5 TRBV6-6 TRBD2 TGTGCCAGCAGTTACTCGGGGGGGTTTTCCAGGGAGACCCAGTACTTC CASSYSGGFSRETQYF
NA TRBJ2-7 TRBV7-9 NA TGTGCCACTAGGTTGGAGGGGTACGAGCAGTACTTC CATRLEGYEQYF
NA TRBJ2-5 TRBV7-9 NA TGTGCCAGCAGCCCCCCGGGGGTTGGGGAGACCCAGTACTTC CASSPPGVGETQYF
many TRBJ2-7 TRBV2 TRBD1 TGTGCCAGCAGTGAAGGACAGGGGGGGTCCTACGAGCAGTACTTC CASSEGQGGSYEQYF
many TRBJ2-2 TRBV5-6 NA TGTGCCAGCAGCCCGAGTCCCGGGGAGCTGTTTTTT CASSPSPGELFF
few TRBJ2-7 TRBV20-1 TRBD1 TGCAGTGCTCTAAGCCCGACAGGGGGTTCCTACGAGCAGTACTTC CSALSPTGGSYEQYF
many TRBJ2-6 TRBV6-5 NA TGTGCCAGCACGAGGTCTGGGGCCAACGTCCTGACTTTC CASTRSGANVLTF
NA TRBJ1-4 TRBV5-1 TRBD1 TGCGCCAGCAGCTTGGAACAGGGGGCTGCTAATGAAAAACTGTTTTTT CASSLEQGAANEKLFF
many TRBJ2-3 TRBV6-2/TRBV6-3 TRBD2 TGTGCCAGCAGGCTAGCGGGGGGGACGACAGATACGCAGTATTTT CASRLAGGTTDTQYF
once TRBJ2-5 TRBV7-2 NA TGTGCCAGCAGCTTAGATAAGAGCGGGCTCCGGAGAGACCAGTACTTC CASSLDKSGLRRDQYF
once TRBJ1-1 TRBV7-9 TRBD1 TGTGCCAGCAGCCCACAGACAGGGGGCGCGGCTGAAGCTTTCTTT CASSPQTGGAAEAFF
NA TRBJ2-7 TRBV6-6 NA TGTGTCAGCGCCCTGGCCGCAGGTTGGGCCTACGAGCAGTACTTC CVSALAAGWAYEQYF
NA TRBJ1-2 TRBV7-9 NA TGTGCCAGCAGCGTAGAAGGGGAGGGTGGCTATGGCTACACCTTC CASSVEGEGGYGYTF
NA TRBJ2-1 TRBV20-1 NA TGCGGTGCTAGAGGACTTGCAGGGACGGGGGACAATGAGCAGTTCTTC CGARGLAGTGDNEQFF
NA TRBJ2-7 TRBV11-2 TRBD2 TGTGCCAGCAACCCGGGGAGGGGCGAGCAGTACTTC CASNPGRGEQYF
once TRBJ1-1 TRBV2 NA TGTGCCAGCAGTGGGACTAGGTCTGAAGCTTTCTTT CASSGTRSEAFF
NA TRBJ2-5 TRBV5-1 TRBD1 TGCGCCAGCAGCTCCGGGACAGGGGAAGAGACCCAGTACTTC CASSSGTGEETQYF
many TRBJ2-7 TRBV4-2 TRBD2 TGTGCCAGCAGCCAAGTGACGGGAGGGCATTACGAGCAGTACTTC CASSQVTGGHYEQYF
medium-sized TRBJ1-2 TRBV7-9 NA TGTGCCAGCAGCCCTGGGACGGACTATGGCTACACCTTC CASSPGTDYGYTF
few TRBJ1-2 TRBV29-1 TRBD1 TGCAGCGTCATGAGGACAGGGGGCATCTATGGCTACACCTTC CSVMRTGGIYGYTF
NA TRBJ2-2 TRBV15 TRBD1 TGTGCCAGCAGCAGAGGACAGGGGTGGAGGTCCGGGGAGCTGTTTTTT CASSRGQGWRSGELFF
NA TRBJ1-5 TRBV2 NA TGTGCCAGCAGCGAAACGCACACAGGGATCTATAGCAATCAGCCCCAGCATTTT CASSETHTGIYSNQPQHF
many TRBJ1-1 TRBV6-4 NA TGTGCCAGCAGTGACTCTGGAGGGGGGAACACTGAAGCTTTCTTT CASSDSGGGNTEAFF
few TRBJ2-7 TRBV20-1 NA TGCAGCCCCCGGGGGGGACAGGGCTCCTACGAGCAGTACTTC CSPRGGQGSYEQYF
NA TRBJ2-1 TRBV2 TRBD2 TGTGCCAGCAGCAAAGGGACTAGCGGGGGTAATGAGCAGTTCTTC CASSKGTSGGNEQFF
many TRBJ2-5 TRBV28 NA TGTGCCAGCAGACATCGTCGACAGTACCAAGAGACCCAGTACTTC CASRHRRQYQETQYF
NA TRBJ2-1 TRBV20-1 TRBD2 TGCAGTGCTAAGGATCTAGCGGGGTACAATGAGCAGTTCTTC CSAKDLAGYNEQFF
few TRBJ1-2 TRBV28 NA TGTGCCAGCAGTTTACAGGGTTATGGCTACACCTTC CASSLQGYGYTF
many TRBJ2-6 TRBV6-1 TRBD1 TGTGCCAGCAGTAAAAGCGTGAGACAGGGCTCTGGGGCCAACGTCCTGACTTTC CASSKSVRQGSGANVLTF
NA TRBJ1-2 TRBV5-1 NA TGCGCCAGCAGCTTGGCCGGGCGGGGAGGCTACACCTTC CASSLAGRGGYTF
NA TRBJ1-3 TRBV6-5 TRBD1 TGTGCTAGCAGTTACAGGACAGGGTTGCCTGGAAACACCATATATTTC CASSYRTGLPGNTIYF
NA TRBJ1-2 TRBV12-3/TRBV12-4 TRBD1 TGTGCCAGCAGCCGACAGGGGACTTTAGATGGCTACACCTTC CASSRQGTLDGYTF
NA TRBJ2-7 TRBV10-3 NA TGTGCCTCCTCACACTCCGAGCAGTACTTC CASSHSEQYF
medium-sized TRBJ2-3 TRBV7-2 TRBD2 TGTGCCAGCTCCGACCCTAGCGGGAGAGATACGCAGTATTTT CASSDPSGRDTQYF
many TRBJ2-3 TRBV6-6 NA TGTGCCAGCCGTTTGATCTCAGATACGCAGTATTTT CASRLISDTQYF
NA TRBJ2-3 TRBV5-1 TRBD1 TGCGCCAGCAGCTTGGAACAGGGGGCTTGGACAGATACGCAGTATTTT CASSLEQGAWTDTQYF
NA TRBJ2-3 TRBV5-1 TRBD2 TGCGCCAGCAGCTGGACTAGCTGGGATACGCAGTATTTT CASSWTSWDTQYF
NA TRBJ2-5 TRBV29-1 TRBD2 TGCAGCGTTGAAGAGGCAGGGGGGCTAGCGGGACAAGAGACCCAGTACTTC CSVEEAGGLAGQETQYF